This T cell receptor beta chain was documented in a study of Graves' ophthalmopathy and Graves' hyperthyroidism. CDR1 is SGHTA, CDR2 FQGNSA, per germline. The CDR3 runs 13 residues. J gave up 4 bases and V 5 bases, and 3 bases lay outside the gene matches. This clonotype was seen many times. The antigen is not known. Study-level results: A majority of expanded thyroid clonotypes exceeding 0.001 frequency were likewise present in blood.

The TCR beta CDR3 regions underwent amplification from RNA transcripts. In the first round, RT-PCR was carried out with HTBI primers, and a multiplex PCR formed the second round. TCRdb independently ran MiXCR on the multiplex PCR reads; one entry per CDR3 protein. The sample has just over 600,000 distinct CDR3 sequences; roughly 20% are singletons. Only newly diagnosed hyperthyroidism patients aged 18 to 65, with under 2 months' duration, were enrolled. The sequence came from a woman between 18 and 29 years old with stable Graves' hyperthyroidism. Some clones in this sample may be carry-over from other donors' samples. Sequencing was carried out using peripheral blood. The chain has TRBV7-2 and TRBJ2-5; 8 bases agree with TRBD1. The CDR3: CASSARGRETQYF. The CDR3 coding sequence is TGTGCCAGCAGCGCCAGGGGGCGAGAGACCCAGTACTTC.